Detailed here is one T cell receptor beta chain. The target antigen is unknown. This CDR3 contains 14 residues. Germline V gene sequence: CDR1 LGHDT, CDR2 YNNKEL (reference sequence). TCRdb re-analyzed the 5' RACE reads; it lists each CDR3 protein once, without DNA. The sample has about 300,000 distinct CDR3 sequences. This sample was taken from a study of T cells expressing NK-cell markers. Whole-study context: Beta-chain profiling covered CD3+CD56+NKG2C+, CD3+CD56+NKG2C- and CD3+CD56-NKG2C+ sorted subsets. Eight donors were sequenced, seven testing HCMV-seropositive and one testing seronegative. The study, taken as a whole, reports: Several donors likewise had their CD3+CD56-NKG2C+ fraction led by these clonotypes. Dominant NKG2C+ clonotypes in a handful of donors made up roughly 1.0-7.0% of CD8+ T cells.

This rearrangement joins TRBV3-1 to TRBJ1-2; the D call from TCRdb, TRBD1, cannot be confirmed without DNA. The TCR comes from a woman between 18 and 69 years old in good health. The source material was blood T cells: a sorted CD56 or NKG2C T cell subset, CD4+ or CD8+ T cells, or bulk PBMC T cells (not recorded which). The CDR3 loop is CASSQGQGANGYTF. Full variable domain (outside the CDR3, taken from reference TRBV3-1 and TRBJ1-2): DTAVSQTPKYLVTQMGNDKSIKCEQNLGHDTMYWYKQDSKKFLKIMFSYNNKELIINETVPNRFSPKSPDKAHLNLHINSLELGDSAVYFCASSQGQGANGYTFGSGTRLTVV.